Following are 20 T cell receptor beta chains from one sample sequenced in a study of cytomegalovirus exposure and HLA in healthy donors. PCR employed 60 Vbeta and 13 Jbeta primers. Produced via immunoSEQ multiplex PCR; TCRdb's table is partial and in-frame only. Of about 180,000 clones listed, more than 65% are singletons. Input material: PBMCs. The receptor set was obtained from a woman under 40 in good health and CMV-seropositive.

V and J are TRBV4-3 and TRBJ2-3; TRBD2 aligns across 10 bases. The trim removed 0 bases at V and 3 bases at J, leaving 6 bases unmatched. The germline V gene has CDR1 LGHNA and CDR2 YSLEER. CDR3 length: 17 residues. The CDR3 loop is CASSQDSGGRGTDTQYF. The CDR3 DNA reads TGCGCCAGCAGCCAAGATAGCGGGGGGAGGGGGACAGATACGCAGTATTTT.

The chain recombines TRBV5-5 with TRBJ2-5; D ambiguous. CDR1 and CDR2 from the germline V gene are SGHKS and YYEKEE (reference sequence). The CDR3 loop spans 14 amino acids. V was trimmed by 1 base and J by 1 base, leaving 8 bases between them. The CDR3 loop is CASSLWPAQETQYF. The CDR3 nucleotides read TGTGCCAGCAGCTTGTGGCCCGCCCAAGAGACCCAGTACTTC.

This clone was recorded a few times. The chain combines TRBV19 with TRBJ2-7, with 11 bases that match TRBD2. Losses at the gene ends were 6 bases for V and 3 bases for J; bases not matched to a gene: 4. CDR1 is LNHDA, CDR2 SQIVND, per germline (reference sequence). This CDR3 comprises 14 residues. Here the CDR3 DNA reads TGTGCCAGTAGACCCGGGACTAGCGGCTACGAGCAGTACTTC. It translates to CASRPGTSGYEQYF.

This chain uses TRBV2 with TRBJ2-3; 7 nucleotides match TRBD1. Germline V lookup: CDR1 SNHLY, CDR2 FYNNEI. This CDR3 is built from 14 residues. V lost 2 bases and J lost 8; bases outside the gene matches: 7. The CDR3 loop reads CASSESQGEGTQYF. CDR3 DNA: TGTGCCAGCAGTGAAAGCCAGGGGGAAGGTACGCAGTATTTT.

The chain couples TRBV5-6 to TRBJ1-2, with D unresolved. There are 13 residues in the CDR3. Germline V gene data show CDR1 as SGHDT and CDR2 as YYEEEE. Trimming shortened V by 2 bases and J by 4 bases, and 9 bases separated the two germline ends. The CDR3 region is CASSLRGTYGYTF. Here the CDR3 DNA reads TGTGCCAGCAGCTTAAGAGGAACCTATGGCTACACCTTC.

This clone was seen only a few times. This specimen includes other DNA sequences encoding the same CDR3. The CDR3 is CASSVRTSGGEQFF. CDR3 nucleotides: TGTGCCAGCAGCGTCCGGACTAGCGGGGGGGAGCAGTTCTTC. This sequence joins TRBV9 and TRBJ2-1; 14 bases match TRBD2. The trim removed 2 bases at V and 10 bases at J, leaving 2 bases unmatched. CDR3 length equals 14 residues. CDR1 and CDR2 from the germline V gene are SGDLS and YYNGEE.

This clone has a single count. Written as DNA, the CDR3 is TGTGCCAGCAGCTTAGGCGGACAGATCACAGATACGCAGTATTTT. Translated, it gives CASSLGGQITDTQYF. The chain has TRBV11-3 and TRBJ2-3; tentative D call: TRBD1 (6 bases). The V end was cut by 1 base, the J end by 2 bases, with 10 bases between. CDR1 and CDR2 (germline): SGHNT, YENEEA. The length of the CDR3 is 15 residues.

The chain links TRBV6-5 to TRBJ2-7; TRBD1 is a possible D gene (6 bases). V was trimmed by 5 bases and J by 2 bases, leaving 13 bases between them. CDR3 length: 14 residues. Germline V CDR1 and CDR2: MNHEY, SVGAGI. CDR3 protein: CASSIQGPTYEQYF. For the CDR3, the DNA is TGTGCCAGCAGTATACAGGGTCCCACCTACGAGCAGTACTTC.

There are a few counts of this clone. This rearrangement joins TRBV27 to TRBJ2-1, with TRBD2 identical over 9 bases. Losses at the gene ends were 5 bases for V and 1 base for J; bases not matched to a gene: 9. Germline lookup yields CDR1 MNHEY and CDR2 SMNVEV (reference sequence). This CDR3 is built from 17 residues. The CDR3, as DNA: TGTGCCAGCAGTCCACGACCCACTAGCGGGTCCTACAATGAGCAGTTCTTC. This gives the protein CASSPRPTSGSYNEQFF.

This rearrangement joins TRBV7-8 to TRBJ2-4, with a weak D call TRBD2 (5 bases). This CDR3 region has 13 residues. The V and J ends lost 1 base and 9 bases respectively, with 10 bases between them. Germline V CDR1 and CDR2: SGHVS, FQNEAQ. The CDR3 loop is CASSLGGFSIQYF. As DNA, the CDR3 is TGTGCCAGCAGCTTAGGCGGGTTTAGCATTCAGTACTTC.

This clone was seen a few times. The chain links TRBV28 to TRBJ2-1, with 8 bases fitting TRBD1. The CDR3 totals 17 residues. V was pared by 5 bases and J by 8 bases, with 17 bases of the junction left unmatched. Germline lookup yields CDR1 MDHEN and CDR2 SYDVKM. CDR3 region: CASSPRFGTGIYDEQFF. The CDR3 nucleotides read TGTGCCAGCAGTCCGCGCTTTGGGACAGGAATTTATGATGAGCAGTTCTTC.

The chain carries TRBV28 and TRBJ2-1; TRBD2 matches at 10 bases. Germline loops: CDR1 MDHEN, CDR2 SYDVKM. V gave up 2 bases and J gave up 0 bases; unmatched junction bases: 4. This CDR3 comprises 17 residues. The CDR3 reads CASSLTASGGSYNEQFF. CDR3 DNA sequence: TGTGCCAGCAGTTTAACCGCTAGCGGGGGCTCCTACAATGAGCAGTTCTTC.

The V gene is TRBV11-3, the J gene TRBJ2-1; 9 bases line up with TRBD2. Germline V gene lookup returns CDR1 SGHNT and CDR2 YENEEA. The CDR3 consists of 18 residues. With V trimmed by 1 base and J by 5 bases, 12 bases remained unmatched. CDR3 coding DNA: TGTGCCAGCAGCTTAGTAAAGCGGGGCGGGAGGGAGAACAATGAGCAGTTCTTC. The encoded protein is CASSLVKRGGRENNEQFF.

The sample holds one count of this clone. The chain is built from TRBV5-1 and TRBJ2-7; TRBD1 agrees at 7 bases. V was clipped by 1 base and J by 5 bases; unmatched bases: 6. CDR1 is SGHRS, CDR2 YFSETQ, per germline. CDR3 length: 14 residues. In DNA form, the CDR3 reads TGCGCCAGCAGCTTGATAAGGGGGCCTAACGAGCAGTACTTC. Translating gives CASSLIRGPNEQYF. Full variable domain (remainder filled in from reference TRBV5-1 and TRBJ2-7): KAGVTQTPRYLIKTRGQQVTLSCSPISGHRSVSWYQQTPGQGLQFLFEYFSETQRNKGNFPGRFSGRQFSNSRSEMNVSTLELGDSALYLCASSLIRGPNEQYFGPGTRLTVT.

This clone was seen more than once but under ten times. V and J are TRBV7-9 and TRBJ2-2; 8 bases align to TRBD1. This CDR3 contains 13 residues. Germline CDR1 reads SEHNR; CDR2 reads FQNEAQ (reference sequence). CDR3 in DNA: TGTGCTCTGACAGGGGAGAACACCGGGGAGCTGTTTTTT. Translated, it gives CALTGENTGELFF.

This chain joins TRBV9 and TRBJ2-7; 11 nucleotides align to TRBD1. The CDR3 runs to 15 residues. V was clipped by 2 bases and J by 5 bases; unmatched bases: 6. CDR1 and CDR2 from the germline V gene are SGDLS and YYNGEE. The CDR3 bases are TGTGCCAGCAGCGTCGGCGGGACAGGGGGTAACGAGCAGTACTTC. It yields the protein CASSVGGTGGNEQYF. Together with reference TRBV9 and TRBJ2-7, the CDR3 gives the full variable domain: DSGVTQTPKHLITATGQRVTLRCSPRSGDLSVYWYQQSLDQGLQFLIQYYNGEERAKGNILERFSAQQFPDLHSELNLSSLELGDSALYFCASSVGGTGGNEQYFGPGTRLTVT.

This chain links TRBV9 with TRBJ1-5, with a weak D call TRBD1 (5 bases). There are 15 residues in the CDR3. Trimming took off 0 bases at V and 0 bases at J, with 7 bases between the two ends. Germline CDR1 is SGDLS and CDR2 is YYNGEE. CDR3 sequence reads: CASSVEGNSNQPQHF. CDR3 nucleotides: TGTGCCAGCAGCGTAGAGGGGAATAGCAATCAGCCCCAGCATTTT.

The gene calls are TRBV28 and TRBJ1-1; D ambiguous. Trimming removed 6 bases at V and 1 base at J, with 12 bases between. The CDR3 covers 14 residues. CDR1 MDHEN and CDR2 SYDVKM come from the germline V gene. CDR3 bases: TGTGCCAGCAGGATGGGAGGTTCGAACACTGAAGCTTTCTTT. The encoded protein is CASRMGGSNTEAFF.

This chain uses TRBV19 with TRBJ2-7; 10 bases agree with TRBD1. Trimming cost V 1 base and J 0 bases; bases outside gene matches: 12. The CDR3 has 19 amino acids. Germline CDR1 and CDR2: LNHDA and SQIVND (reference sequence). CDR3 region: CASSIGRDRGVLSSYEQYF. The CDR3 region has the DNA TGTGCCAGTAGTATAGGTAGGGACAGGGGCGTTTTAAGCTCCTACGAGCAGTACTTC.

V usage is TRBV6-4 and J usage is TRBJ2-1; 11 nucleotides agree with TRBD1. The CDR3 runs 14 residues. V shed 2 bases and J 6 bases; nucleotides not matched to a gene: 0. Germline CDR1 MRHNA, CDR2 SNTAGT. The CDR3 protein is CASSDGTGGNEQFF. Written as DNA, the CDR3 is TGTGCCAGCAGTGACGGGACAGGGGGCAATGAGCAGTTCTTC.